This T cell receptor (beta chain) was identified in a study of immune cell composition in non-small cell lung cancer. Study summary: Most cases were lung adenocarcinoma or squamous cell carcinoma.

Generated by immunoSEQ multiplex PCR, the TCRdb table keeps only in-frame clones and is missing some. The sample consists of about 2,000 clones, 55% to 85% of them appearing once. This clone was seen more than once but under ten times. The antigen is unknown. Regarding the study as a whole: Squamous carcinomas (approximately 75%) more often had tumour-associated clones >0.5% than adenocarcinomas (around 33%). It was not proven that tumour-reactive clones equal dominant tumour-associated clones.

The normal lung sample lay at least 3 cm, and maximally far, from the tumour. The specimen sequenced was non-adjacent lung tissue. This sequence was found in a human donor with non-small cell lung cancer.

CDR3 in amino acids: CASSATPRGGYNEQFF. The DNA for the CDR3 is TGTGCCAGCAGCGCTACCCCGCGAGGGGGCTACAATGAGCAGTTCTTC. The chain couples TRBV7-2 to TRBJ2-1; possible D gene TRBD1, 6 bases. Germline V CDR1 and CDR2: SGHTA, FQGNSA. The CDR3 has 16 amino acids. Trimming removed 5 bases from V and 3 bases from J, with 17 bases in between.